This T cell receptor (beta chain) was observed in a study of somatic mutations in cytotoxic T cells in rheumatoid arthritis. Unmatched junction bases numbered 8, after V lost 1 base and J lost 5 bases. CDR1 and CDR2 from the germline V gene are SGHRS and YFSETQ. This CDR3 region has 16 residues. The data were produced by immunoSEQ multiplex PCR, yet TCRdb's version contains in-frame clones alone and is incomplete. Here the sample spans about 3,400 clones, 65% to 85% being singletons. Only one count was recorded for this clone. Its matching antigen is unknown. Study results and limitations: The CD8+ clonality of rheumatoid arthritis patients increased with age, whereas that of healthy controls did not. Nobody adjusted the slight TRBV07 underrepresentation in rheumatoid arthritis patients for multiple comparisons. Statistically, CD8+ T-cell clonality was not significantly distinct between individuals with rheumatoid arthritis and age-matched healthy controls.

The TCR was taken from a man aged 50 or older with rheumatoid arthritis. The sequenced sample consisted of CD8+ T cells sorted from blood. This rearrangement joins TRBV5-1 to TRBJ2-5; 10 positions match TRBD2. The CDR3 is CASSLYTSGKGETQYF. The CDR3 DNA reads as TGCGCCAGCAGCTTGTATACTAGCGGGAAGGGGGAGACCCAGTACTTC.